The clone carrying this T cell receptor (beta chain) has only a few counts. The antigen is not known. This sample is drawn from a study of vaccination effects on CD4 cells after COVID-19. Scientists isolated CD4+ T cells after a roughly ten-day culture period ended. Sequencing was performed with immunoSEQ multiplex PCR; in TCRdb, only in-frame clones are kept and a portion is missing. The sample contains around 26,000 clones, roughly four fifths of which appear only once. Germline V gene lookup returns CDR1 GTSNPN and CDR2 SVGIG (reference sequence). V shed 0 bases and J shed 3 bases, with 11 bases lying between them. The length of the CDR3 is 15 residues.

This receptor was identified in a human donor who received a COVID-19 vaccine. The V gene is TRBV30, the J gene TRBJ2-2; D assignment may be TRBD1 or TRBD2 (5 bases each). The starting material was CD4+ T cells from PBMCs cultured without peptide, obtained before COVID-19 vaccination. CDR3 sequence (DNA): TGTGCCTGGAGTGTACGGGGCTACTACACCGGGGAGCTGTTTTTT. This sequence encodes CAWSVRGYYTGELFF. Drawing the rest from reference TRBV30 and TRBJ2-2, the complete variable domain is SQTIHQWPATLVQPVGSPLSLECTVEGTSNPNLYWYRQAAGRGLQLLFYSVGIGQISSEVPQNLSASRPQDRQFILSSKKLLLSDSGFYLCAWSVRGYYTGELFFGEGSRLTVL.